These 23 T cell receptor beta chains share one sample of origin, sequenced in a study of post-analysis software for immune sequencing data. General observations from the study: The five TRBV segments detected at higher frequency in patients than in controls included TRBV5-6, TRBV5-1 and TRBV20-1.

Their antigens remain unidentified. Each TCR beta cDNA library carried unique molecular identifiers. One entry per CDR3 protein, called by TCRdb with MiXCR from the PCR reads. The repertoire consists of fewer than 850,000 distinct CDR3 sequences, with around 27% occurring once and the leading ten covering around 0.6%. Sequencing was done on a sample of blood. These receptors were obtained from a girl aged 5 to 17 with multiple sclerosis.

This clonotype was counted a few times. The chain is built from TRBV5-6 and TRBJ2-5; D is possibly TRBD2 (5 bases). From germline, CDR1 is SGHDT and CDR2 YYEEEE. This CDR3 is built from 12 residues. Between the trimmed V and J ends, which lost 3 bases and 6 bases, there was a span of 9 bases. The CDR3 DNA follows: TGTGCCAGCAGCTCAACTAGGAAGACCCAGTACTTC. It is translated as CASSSTRKTQYF.

This clonotype was seen a few times. V and J are TRBV7-9 and TRBJ1-1; D uncertain. The germline V and J ends were trimmed by 5 bases and 1 base, with 11 bases remaining between them. From germline, CDR1 is SEHNR and CDR2 FQNEAQ (reference sequence). The length of the CDR3 is 14 residues. The CDR3 DNA is TGTGCCAGCAGCCCCGGGTCCGGGAACACTGAAGCTTTCTTT. Protein: CASSPGSGNTEAFF.

The V gene is TRBV24-1, the J gene TRBJ2-1, with a possible D match to TRBD1 (6 bases). The CDR3 consists of 18 residues. Germline V lookup: CDR1 KGHDR, CDR2 SFDVKD. The V and J ends lost 1 base and 0 bases respectively, with 15 bases between them. For the CDR3, the DNA is TGTGCCACCAGTGATTTCCCCAACAGGGCCAACTCCTACAATGAGCAGTTCTTC. Protein sequence: CATSDFPNRANSYNEQFF.

The chain employs TRBV29-1 and TRBJ2-1, with 12 nucleotides matching TRBD2. The junction had 5 bases not matched to a gene; V was cut back by 5 bases and J by 6 bases. There are 14 residues in the CDR3. Germline loops: CDR1 SQVTM, CDR2 ANQGSEA. The CDR3 sequence: CSVPGLAGPNEQFF. The DNA for the CDR3 is TGCAGCGTTCCGGGACTAGCGGGCCCCAATGAGCAGTTCTTC.

Only a few counts were recorded for this clonotype. J is TRBJ2-7 and V is TRBV20-1; D call uncertain. Germline CDR1 DFQATT, CDR2 SNEGSKA (reference sequence). The CDR3 runs to 12 residues. V was cut by 3 bases and J by 0 bases, with 6 bases left in between. CDR3 nucleotides: TGCAGTGCTAGGGCAGTCTCCTACGAGCAGTACTTC. It encodes CSARAVSYEQYF.

The chain couples TRBV28 to TRBJ2-1; D might be TRBD1 (7 bases). The CDR3 totals 16 residues. The germline V and J ends were trimmed by 5 bases and 5 bases, with 19 bases remaining between them. Per germline, CDR1 MDHEN and CDR2 SYDVKM. CDR3 sequence reads: CASSPGRGRGDNEQFF. The CDR3 DNA reads TGTGCCAGCAGTCCGGGGCGCGGCAGGGGGGACAATGAGCAGTTCTTC.

The chain links TRBV27 to TRBJ1-2, with D tentatively TRBD1 (5 bases). V dropped 5 bases and J dropped 7 bases, with 8 bases sitting between them. This CDR3 has 11 residues. Germline values: CDR1 MNHEY, CDR2 SMNVEV (reference sequence). CDR3 DNA: TGTGCCAGCAGTGGGGGTATTGGCTACACCTTC. This translates into CASSGGIGYTF.

This clonotype was detected only a few times. The V gene is TRBV7-9, the J gene TRBJ2-3; tentative D call: TRBD1 (6 bases). The CDR3 sequence is 15 residues long. With 3 bases removed from V and 1 base from J, the gap between germline ends came to 11 bases. Germline values: CDR1 SEHNR, CDR2 FQNEAQ (reference sequence). DNA for the CDR3: TGTGCCAGCAGCTTCCGGGACAAACGCACAGATACGCAGTATTTT. Its protein is CASSFRDKRTDTQYF.

This clonotype was seen only a few times. The chain has TRBV4-3 and TRBJ2-7; D perhaps matches TRBD2 (6 bases). Germline V gives CDR1 LGHNA, CDR2 YSLEER. The CDR3 totals 17 residues. The V gene lost 1 base and the J gene lost 2 bases, with 18 bases spanning the gap. In DNA form, the CDR3 reads TGCGCCAGCAGCCAAGCTCGTCCGGGAGCGGGCACCTACGAGCAGTACTTC. This encodes CASSQARPGAGTYEQYF.

This clonotype was observed a few times. The chain has TRBV29-1 and TRBJ2-1; 10 positions match TRBD1. With V trimmed by 6 bases and J by 9 bases, 8 bases remained unmatched. The CDR3 has 13 residues. Germline CDR1 is SQVTM and CDR2 is ANQGSEA. CDR3 loop: CSVPGQGRIEQFF. CDR3 nucleotide sequence: TGCAGCGTGCCGGGACAGGGGAGAATTGAGCAGTTCTTC.

With respect to this clonotype: One junction end does not reproduce the germline sequence, and a read error may be involved. This rearrangement joins TRBV7-2 to TRBJ2-6; no clear D. The length of the CDR3 is 15 residues. CDR1 and CDR2 from the germline V gene are SGHTA and FQGNSA. CDR3 DNA: TGTGCCAGCAGTTTAGAACGCTCTGGGGCCAACGTCCTGACTTTC. Translating gives CASSLERSGANVLTF. Variable domain in full (rest from reference TRBV7-2 and TRBJ2-6): GAGVSQSPSNKVTEKGKDVELRCDPISGHTALYWYRQSLGQGLEFLIYFQGNSAPDKSGLPSDRFSAERTGGSVSTLTIQRTQQEDSAVYLCASSLERSGANVLTFGAGSRLTVL.

The chain uses TRBV21-1 and TRBJ2-5; the table's TRBD1 call for D was not verified on the DNA. The DNA end is a closer match to TRBJ2-7, so the J assignment may be wrong. TRBV21-1 is classified as a pseudogene. The CDR3 totals 15 residues. The CDR3 region has the DNA TGTGCCAGCAGCGCCAACACTCGGGACCCCCCCGAGCAGTACTTC. Translated, it gives CASSANTRDPPEQYF.

V usage is TRBV7-6 and J usage is TRBJ2-1; D remains unclear. V lost 4 bases to trimming and J lost 11 bases, with 9 bases between them. CDR3 length equals 11 residues. Germline values: CDR1 SGHVS, CDR2 FNYEAQ. The CDR3 protein is CASSWAKQQFF. The CDR3 nucleotides are TGTGCCAGCAGCTGGGCCAAACAGCAGTTCTTC.

This rearrangement joins TRBV5-1 to TRBJ2-7, with D possibly called TRBD1 or TRBD2 (7 bases each). CDR1 and CDR2 (germline): SGHRS, YFSETQ. This CDR3 spans 14 amino acids. The V end lost 4 bases, the J end lost 2 bases, and 13 bases lay between the germline ends. The chain's CDR3 is CASSRGDRPYEQYF. Written as DNA, the CDR3 is TGCGCCAGCAGCCGGGGGGACAGACCCTACGAGCAGTACTTC.

There are a few counts of this clonotype. The chain recombines TRBV24-1 with TRBJ2-1; D remains ambiguous. This CDR3 has 16 residues. Germline loops: CDR1 KGHDR, CDR2 SFDVKD. V lost 4 bases, J lost 6 bases, and 18 bases lay in between. Written as DNA, the CDR3 is TGTGCCACCAGTGACCCGCTAAGCCTAGGCTTCAATGAGCAGTTCTTC. It codes for CATSDPLSLGFNEQFF.

About this clonotype: The junction shows a germline mismatch at one end, possibly a read error. The chain carries TRBV5-5 and TRBJ2-3, with TRBD1 matching over 8 bases. The CDR3 runs to 15 residues. The germline V gene encodes CDR1 SGHKS and CDR2 YYEKEE (reference sequence). CDR3 DNA sequence: TGTGTCAGCAGCCCCAGGACAGGGTTGGGGGATACGCAGTATTTT. Translated, it gives CVSSPRTGLGDTQYF.

The chain employs TRBV25-1 and TRBJ2-7; D unresolved. Germline loops: CDR1 MGHDK, CDR2 SYGVNS. This CDR3 has 14 residues. Between the trimmed V and J ends, which lost 1 base and 4 bases, there was a span of 11 bases. The CDR3 DNA follows: TGTGCCAGCAGTGAATCAGGACGGTCGTACGAGCAGTACTTC. Translation: CASSESGRSYEQYF.

The V call is TRBV2, the J call TRBJ2-5; 7 bases are a match to TRBD2. Germline values: CDR1 SNHLY, CDR2 FYNNEI. Trimming cost V 4 bases and J 4 bases; bases outside gene matches: 9. The CDR3 sequence is 15 residues long. The CDR3 DNA reads as TGTGCCAGCAGTGTATCGGCCGGGGGGAGAGAGACCCAGTACTTC. It yields the protein CASSVSAGGRETQYF.

This clonotype came up a few times. V and J are TRBV5-1 and TRBJ1-2; perhaps TRBD1 as D (6 bases). The CDR3 runs to 15 residues. Germline V lookup: CDR1 SGHRS, CDR2 YFSETQ. Trimming shortened V by 4 bases and J by 4 bases, and 17 bases separated the two germline ends. CDR3 sequence: CASSPRGLDSYGYTF. The CDR3 nucleotides are TGCGCCAGCAGCCCCCGGGGGCTCGATTCCTATGGCTACACCTTC.

As to this clonotype: This may be a read error: a much more frequent sequence differs by one nucleotide. The DNA of the CDR3 is TGTGCCAGCAGTCACCCGGACGGGGATGAGCAGTTCTTC. It codes for CASSHPDGDEQFF. This chain links TRBV6-6 with TRBJ2-1; D perhaps matches TRBD2 (5 bases). Trimming removed 5 bases at V and 8 bases at J, with 13 bases between. The CDR3 contains 13 residues. The germline V gene encodes CDR1 MNHNY and CDR2 SVGAGI (reference sequence).

V and J are TRBV9 and TRBJ1-4; unclear D gene. CDR3 size: 15 residues. V lost 0 bases and J lost 4, with 10 bases in between. Germline CDR1 and CDR2: SGDLS and YYNGEE. CDR3 region: CASSVGGRSNEKLFF. As DNA, the CDR3 is TGTGCCAGCAGCGTAGGAGGCAGGAGTAATGAAAAACTGTTTTTT.

This chain links TRBV29-1 with TRBJ2-3; 8 bases are a match to TRBD2. CDR3 size: 14 residues. V shed 5 bases and J 3 bases; nucleotides not matched to a gene: 7. From germline, CDR1 is SQVTM and CDR2 ANQGSEA. CDR3 sequence reads: CSVKRTSLTDTQYF. The CDR3 DNA follows: TGCAGCGTTAAAAGGACTAGCCTGACAGATACGCAGTATTTT.

The rearrangement uses TRBV5-6 and TRBJ2-7, with 8 bases that match TRBD1. Per the germline V gene, CDR1 is SGHDT and CDR2 is YYEEEE. CDR3 length equals 17 residues. The J segment lost 4 bases and the V segment lost 2 bases, leaving 14 bases of the junction unmatched. CDR3 amino acids: CASSFGAGDRGRYEQYF. The CDR3 DNA reads TGTGCCAGCAGCTTTGGGGCAGGAGACAGGGGACGTTACGAGCAGTACTTC.